This entry lists 26 T cell receptor beta chains sequenced from one sample in a study of OX40 agonist ivuxolimab in advanced cancers. Some clones are missing from TCRdb's copy, which holds only in-frame ones; the method was immunoSEQ multiplex PCR. Of 52,000 or so clones listed, nearly 95% are singletons. The sample consisted of CD4+ or CD8+ T cells sorted from blood, taken in a trial of the OX40 agonist ivuxolimab. The receptor set was obtained from an adult with an advanced solid tumor such as melanoma, head and neck, liver or kidney cancer.

The chain couples TRBV7-9 to TRBJ2-7; D is perhaps TRBD1 (6 bases). The V gene lost 7 bases and the J gene lost 0 bases, with 16 bases spanning the gap. Germline values: CDR1 SEHNR, CDR2 FQNEAQ (reference sequence). This CDR3 is 15 amino acids long. CDR3 nucleotides: TGTGCCAGCACCCCCCGGGACACCGGCTCCTACGAGCAGTACTTC. It encodes CASTPRDTGSYEQYF.

In the case of this clone: Mismatch with germline at one junction end may stem from a read error. J is TRBJ2-7 and V is TRBV7-7; D possibly uses TRBD1 or TRBD2 (5 bases each). The CDR3 is 15 amino acids. Germline CDR1 SSHAT, CDR2 FNYEAQ (reference sequence). The CDR3 protein is CASSWRTQTSYEQYF. CDR3 nucleotides: TGTGCTAGCAGCTGGAGGACACAGACCTCTTACGAGCAGTACTTC.

The chain recombines TRBV13 with TRBJ2-4, with a tentative D call TRBD2 (5 bases). Trimming cost V 5 bases and J 5 bases, with 13 bases left between them. Germline CDR1 reads PRHDT; CDR2 reads FYEKMQ (reference sequence). This CDR3 is 14 amino acids long. CDR3 sequence reads: CASSAGLYENIQYF. DNA of the CDR3: TGTGCCAGCAGCGCTGGACTGTACGAAAACATTCAGTACTTC.

The chain is built from TRBV29-1 and TRBJ2-3; 8 bases line up with TRBD2. The germline V gene has CDR1 SQVTM and CDR2 ANQGSEA. This CDR3 contains 17 residues. The V and J ends lost 3 bases and 4 bases, in that order; junction bases with no gene match: 15. CDR3 in DNA: TGCAGCGTTGATGGGACCCGGGAGGGGTACAGGGCAGATACGCAGTATTTT. As protein: CSVDGTREGYRADTQYF.

The J gene is TRBJ1-2, the V gene TRBV13; no definite D call. Germline V CDR1 and CDR2: PRHDT, FYEKMQ (reference sequence). CDR3 length: 13 residues. V was clipped by 0 bases and J by 7 bases, with 9 bases between them. The CDR3 spells CASSLGPTGGYTF. The CDR3 DNA reads as TGTGCCAGCAGCTTAGGGCCCACTGGTGGCTACACCTTC.

The rearrangement uses TRBV9 and TRBJ1-1; no definite D call. Germline-derived CDR1 and CDR2 are SGDLS and YYNGEE. V gave up 4 bases and J gave up 4 bases, with 8 bases separating them. The CDR3 runs 12 residues. The CDR3, as DNA: TGTGCCAGCAGCACCCTCGGCACTGAAGCTTTCTTT. Its translation: CASSTLGTEAFF.

CDR3 in amino acids: CASGNRSYNEQFF. CDR3 coding DNA: TGTGCCAGCGGGAATCGCTCCTACAATGAGCAGTTCTTC. V is TRBV2 and J is TRBJ2-1; D call uncertain. The ends were cut back, 8 bases at V and 0 bases at J, with 8 bases in the middle. CDR1 is SNHLY, CDR2 FYNNEI, per germline. The CDR3 extends over 13 amino acids.

This chain joins TRBV28 and TRBJ1-1; no definite D call. Trimming left V 5 bases short and J 2 bases short, with 15 bases between. This CDR3 is 15 amino acids long. The germline CDR1 and CDR2 sequences are MDHEN and SYDVKM. The CDR3 nucleotides are TGTGCCAGCAGTAGTTCGGACGGAATCAACACTGAAGCTTTCTTT. This translates into CASSSSDGINTEAFF.

This clone was detected only once. The V and J genes are TRBV27 and TRBJ1-1; TRBD1 might be the D (5 bases). The V end lost 5 bases, the J end lost 1 base, and 11 bases lay between the germline ends. There are 14 residues in the CDR3. From germline, CDR1 is MNHEY and CDR2 SMNVEV (reference sequence). This CDR3 reads CASSTGLWNTEAFF. The CDR3 DNA reads as TGTGCCAGCAGTACGGGACTCTGGAACACTGAAGCTTTCTTT.

V and J are TRBV9 and TRBJ1-2; D perhaps matches TRBD1 (6 bases). V lost 3 bases to trimming and J lost 0 bases, with 15 bases between them. CDR1 is SGDLS, CDR2 YYNGEE, per germline. The CDR3 runs 16 residues. CDR3 in DNA: TGTGCCAGCAGCGCCGGGACATCTGCAGCTAACTATGGCTACACCTTC. Translated: CASSAGTSAANYGYTF.

The chain couples TRBV28 to TRBJ2-1, with D unresolved. V lost 6 bases, J lost 5 bases, and 11 bases lay in between. The CDR3 extends over 13 amino acids. Germline assignment: CDR1 MDHEN and CDR2 SYDVKM. The CDR3 region has the DNA TGTGCCAGCAGGCCGCAGGATGACAATGAGCAGTTCTTC. Encoded protein: CASRPQDDNEQFF. Together with reference TRBV28 and TRBJ2-1, the CDR3 gives the full variable domain: DVKVTQSSRYLVKRTGEKVFLECVQDMDHENMFWYRQDPGLGLRLIYFSYDVKMKEKGDIPEGYSVSREKKERFSLILESASTNQTSMYLCASRPQDDNEQFFGPGTRLTVL.

The chain couples TRBV4-1 to TRBJ2-1, with a tentative D call TRBD2 (5 bases). This CDR3 has 11 amino acids. Trimming removed 11 bases from V and 8 bases from J, with 13 bases in between. Germline CDR1 is MGHRA and CDR2 is YSYEKL. The CDR3 DNA is TGCGCCTCACGGGCGGGTGATGAGCAGTTCTTC. Residues: CASRAGDEQFF.

The chain employs TRBV9 and TRBJ2-1, with 9 bases fitting TRBD1. This CDR3 is 18 amino acids long. The J segment lost 2 bases and the V segment lost 2 bases, leaving 11 bases of the junction unmatched. Germline values: CDR1 SGDLS, CDR2 YYNGEE. The CDR3 region is CASSVIGQGPLPYNEQFF. The CDR3 DNA sequence: TGTGCCAGCAGCGTCATAGGACAGGGGCCCCTACCCTACAATGAGCAGTTCTTC.

The chain carries TRBV29-1 and TRBJ1-2, with TRBD1 matching over 8 bases. Germline V CDR1 and CDR2: SQVTM, ANQGSEA. This CDR3 has 15 amino acids. The V gene end was trimmed by 6 bases and the J gene end by 2 bases; junction bases not matched to a gene: 11. CDR3: CSVVYQGAGNYGYTF. CDR3 in DNA: TGCAGCGTGGTGTACCAGGGGGCGGGCAACTATGGCTACACCTTC.

The CDR3, as DNA: TGCAGCGTGATGGATACTAGGTCTGAAGCTTTCTTT. Its translation is CSVMDTRSEAFF. V and J are TRBV29-1 and TRBJ1-1, with unresolved D. This CDR3 region has 12 residues. Deletions cut 6 bases from V and 6 bases from J, with 14 bases between. From germline, CDR1 is SQVTM and CDR2 ANQGSEA.

The V and J genes are TRBV28 and TRBJ2-3, with D perhaps matching TRBD2 (5 bases). This CDR3 is 12 amino acids long. The V and J ends lost 11 bases and 1 base respectively, with 10 bases between them. Germline-derived CDR1 and CDR2 are MDHEN and SYDVKM. In DNA, the CDR3 is TGTGCCCATAAGGGAGGCACAGATACGCAGTATTTT. This gives the protein CAHKGGTDTQYF.

The V and J genes are TRBV9 and TRBJ2-4, with 9 bases aligning to TRBD1. The CDR3 length is 15 residues. The ends lost 3 bases at V and 8 bases at J; junction bases unmatched: 9. CDR1 is SGDLS, CDR2 YYNGEE, per germline. CDR3 sequence (DNA): TGTGCCAGCAGCGAAGCCACAGGGGGCGCGTACATTCAGTACTTC. Translating gives CASSEATGGAYIQYF. The entire variable domain, with the rest obtained from reference TRBV9 and TRBJ2-4, is as follows: DSGVTQTPKHLITATGQRVTLRCSPRSGDLSVYWYQQSLDQGLQFLIQYYNGEERAKGNILERFSAQQFPDLHSELNLSSLELGDSALYFCASSEATGGAYIQYFGAGTRLSVL.

This chain connects TRBV6-1 to TRBJ2-7; possibly TRBD1 for D (6 bases). V dropped 6 bases and J dropped 6 bases, with 15 bases sitting between them. Looked up from germline, CDR1 is MNHNS and CDR2 is SASEGT. The CDR3 contains 13 residues. The CDR3 sequence: CASRQGRGFEQYF. The DNA for the CDR3 is TGTGCCAGCAGGCAGGGGCGCGGGTTCGAGCAGTACTTC.

This clone was detected once. The CDR3 region is CASGGNEQFF. CDR3 sequence (DNA): TGTGCCAGTGGGGGGAATGAGCAGTTCTTC. This chain connects TRBV19 to TRBJ2-1, with D perhaps matching TRBD2 (6 bases). CDR3 length equals 10 residues. The V and J ends lost 8 bases and 7 bases respectively, with 6 bases between them. CDR1 and CDR2 (germline): LNHDA, SQIVND (reference sequence).

The chain carries TRBV29-1 and TRBJ2-7; perhaps TRBD1 as D (6 bases). The V and J ends lost 4 bases and 0 bases respectively, with 22 bases between them. This CDR3 comprises 17 residues. Germline V CDR1 and CDR2: SQVTM, ANQGSEA. CDR3 bases: TGCAGCGTTGCCCCAGGGGCAGGGGTTGGGGACTCCTACGAGCAGTACTTC. Its translation is CSVAPGAGVGDSYEQYF.

The rearrangement uses TRBV9 and TRBJ2-2, with D perhaps TRBD2 (5 bases). This CDR3 has 15 residues. From germline, CDR1 is SGDLS and CDR2 YYNGEE. V shed 4 bases and J shed 0 bases, with 10 bases lying between them. The CDR3, as DNA: TGTGCCAGCAGCCCTAGCCGACCGAACACCGGGGAGCTGTTTTTT. This translates into CASSPSRPNTGELFF.

The V call is TRBV5-4, the J call TRBJ2-7; 7 bases are shared with TRBD1. The V gene's germline CDR1 is SGHNT and CDR2 YYREEE (reference sequence). V dropped 1 base and J dropped 4; count of bases not matched to a gene: 2. The CDR3 loop spans 13 amino acids. This CDR3 is CASSLRDSYEQYF. The CDR3 DNA reads as TGTGCCAGCAGCTTGCGGGACAGTTACGAGCAGTACTTC.

This chain links TRBV6-1 with TRBJ1-2; D gene uncertain. CDR1 is MNHNS, CDR2 SASEGT, per germline. The V end was cut by 2 bases, the J end by 3 bases, with 19 bases between. CDR3 size: 17 residues. CDR3 DNA sequence: TGTGCCAGCAGTGAATTCCCCGCGGAGGGCGTAGACTATGGCTACACCTTC. This codes for CASSEFPAEGVDYGYTF.

The V call is TRBV5-6, the J call TRBJ2-7; D may be TRBD2 (6 bases). The CDR3 spans 19 residues. CDR1 SGHDT and CDR2 YYEEEE come from the germline V gene. V lost 2 bases to trimming and J lost 7 bases, with 31 bases between them. Here the CDR3 DNA reads TGTGCCAGCAGCTTAGTGAGTGGGACGGGAGCCTGGCTCATAGGGGAGCAGTACTTC. This translates into CASSLVSGTGAWLIGEQYF. The full variable domain, in which reference TRBV5-6 and TRBJ2-7 provide the parts outside the CDR3, is DAGVTQSPTHLIKTRGQQVTLRCSPKSGHDTVSWYQQALGQGPQFIFQYYEEEERQRGNFPDRFSGHQFPNYSSELNVNALLLGDSALYLCASSLVSGTGAWLIGEQYFGPGTRLTVT.

This rearrangement joins TRBV4-1 to TRBJ2-1, with 10 bases identical to TRBD2. Germline V CDR1 and CDR2: MGHRA, YSYEKL. This CDR3 has 14 amino acids. V lost 2 bases, J lost 5 bases, and 0 bases stayed unmatched. Here the CDR3 reads CASSQLAGDNEQFF. The DNA for the CDR3 is TGCGCCAGCAGCCAACTAGCGGGAGACAATGAGCAGTTCTTC.

The rearrangement uses TRBV7-2 and TRBJ2-7; TRBD2 matches at 10 bases. This CDR3 spans 14 amino acids. In germline, CDR1 is SGHTA, CDR2 FQGNSA. The ends lost 5 bases at V and 2 bases at J; junction bases unmatched: 3. The DNA of the CDR3 is TGTGCCAGCAGCGTCACTAGCGGGACCTACGAGCAGTACTTC. Residues: CASSVTSGTYEQYF.